Listed below are T cell receptor beta chains from one sample, sequenced in a study of T-cell memory formation after mild COVID-19. TCRdb redid the calling of the 5' RACE reads with MiXCR, one entry per CDR3 protein. The sample records under 250,000 distinct CDR3 sequences, 9.5% being singletons. Sequences were obtained from PBMCs or a T cell subset sorted from them (not recorded which). These receptors all come from a man aged 18 to 29 who had mild COVID-19 (a few samples of this study predate the infection). Cell type and time point are not known. CDR3s include the opening cysteine and the closing phenylalanine or tryptophan. A D gene is named only where the DNA matches it firmly. Size is omitted from some rows. Given values are once, few, many or a class for expanded clones.

d_gene: NA; abundance: many; j_gene: TRBJ2-1; v_gene: TRBV4-3; CDR3nt: TGCGCCAGCAGCCAAGATTTCAAGGGTCTCGGGCATGAGCAGTTCTTC; CDR3aa: CASSQDFKGLGHEQFF
d_gene: NA; abundance: NA; j_gene: TRBJ1-1; v_gene: TRBV12-3/TRBV12-4; CDR3nt: TGTGCCAGCAGTTTATTCGGTAGAAAAGCTTTCTTT; CDR3aa: CASSLFGRKAFF
d_gene: TRBD1; abundance: NA; j_gene: TRBJ2-7; v_gene: TRBV20-1; CDR3nt: TGCAGTGCCACTAGGGCAGGGGGCTACGAGCAGTACTTC; CDR3aa: CSATRAGGYEQYF
d_gene: NA; abundance: NA; j_gene: TRBJ2-1; v_gene: TRBV6-6; CDR3nt: TGTGCCAGCAGTTACTCGAACGGTCCGAATGAGCAGTTCTTC; CDR3aa: CASSYSNGPNEQFF
d_gene: TRBD2; abundance: few; j_gene: TRBJ2-3; v_gene: TRBV5-1; CDR3nt: TGCGCCAGCAGCTTGTCTAGCGGGGGGGATACGCAGTATTTT; CDR3aa: CASSLSSGGDTQYF
d_gene: NA; abundance: few; j_gene: TRBJ2-5; v_gene: TRBV6-2/TRBV6-3; CDR3nt: TGTGCCAGCAGTCCCATGAGGGCTTACCAAGAGACCCAGTACTTC; CDR3aa: CASSPMRAYQETQYF
d_gene: NA; abundance: NA; j_gene: TRBJ1-2; v_gene: TRBV29-1; CDR3nt: TGCAGCGTTGGAGAGCCGACCCCTTATGGCTACACCTTC; CDR3aa: CSVGEPTPYGYTF
d_gene: NA; abundance: many; j_gene: TRBJ1-3; v_gene: TRBV7-9; CDR3nt: TGTGCCAGCAGCTTCTCCCTTCCTGGAAACACCATATATTTT; CDR3aa: CASSFSLPGNTIYF
d_gene: NA; abundance: many; j_gene: TRBJ1-3; v_gene: TRBV20-1; CDR3nt: TGCAGTGCTAGAAATAACCCTGGAAACACCATATATTTT; CDR3aa: CSARNNPGNTIYF
d_gene: NA; abundance: NA; j_gene: TRBJ2-3; v_gene: TRBV20-1; CDR3nt: TGCAGTGCCCAGAATCCAGGGGCCGGGGATACGCAGTATTTT; CDR3aa: CSAQNPGAGDTQYF
d_gene: NA; abundance: NA; j_gene: TRBJ1-1; v_gene: TRBV12-5; CDR3nt: TGTGCTAGTGGGATGGGGGGGGTGAACACTGAAGCTTTCTTT; CDR3aa: CASGMGGVNTEAFF
d_gene: NA; abundance: NA; j_gene: TRBJ2-7; v_gene: TRBV11-2; CDR3nt: TGTGCCAGCAGCTTCAAATATCAGGGCTCCTACGAGCAGTACTTC; CDR3aa: CASSFKYQGSYEQYF
d_gene: NA; abundance: few; j_gene: TRBJ1-5; v_gene: TRBV12-3/TRBV12-4; CDR3nt: TGTGCCAGCAGTTTTCGGGGACGCAATCAGCCCCAGCATTTT; CDR3aa: CASSFRGRNQPQHF
d_gene: TRBD2; abundance: few; j_gene: TRBJ2-3; v_gene: TRBV7-8; CDR3nt: TGTGCCAGCAGCTTGATAGTAGCGGGGGGTACTATCACAGATACGCAGTATTTT; CDR3aa: CASSLIVAGGTITDTQYF
d_gene: NA; abundance: many; j_gene: TRBJ2-5; v_gene: TRBV7-2; CDR3nt: TGTGCCAGCAGCTTGATGGGCGGGGAGAGGGAGACCCAGTACTTC; CDR3aa: CASSLMGGERETQYF
d_gene: NA; abundance: NA; j_gene: TRBJ1-2; v_gene: TRBV12-3/TRBV12-4; CDR3nt: TGTGCCAGCATCCCGGGGGGCGAGAACTATGGCTACACCTTC; CDR3aa: CASIPGGENYGYTF
d_gene: NA; abundance: NA; j_gene: TRBJ2-5; v_gene: TRBV7-2; CDR3nt: TGTGCCAGCAGCTTCGTCCGGGGGGCGCAAGGAGAGACCCAGTACTTC; CDR3aa: CASSFVRGAQGETQYF
d_gene: TRBD1; abundance: NA; j_gene: TRBJ2-1; v_gene: TRBV7-9; CDR3nt: TGTGCCAGCAGGGCACCGGGACAGGGGGCGGTCAATGAGCAGTTCTTC; CDR3aa: CASRAPGQGAVNEQFF
d_gene: NA; abundance: NA; j_gene: TRBJ2-1; v_gene: TRBV7-3; CDR3nt: TGTGCCAGCAGCTTAACGCCGGGAGCCGAGCAGTTCTTC; CDR3aa: CASSLTPGAEQFF
d_gene: NA; abundance: few; j_gene: TRBJ1-1; v_gene: TRBV10-3; CDR3nt: TGTGCCACCAGCCCCGGGACCTTGAACACTGAAGCTTTCTTT; CDR3aa: CATSPGTLNTEAFF
d_gene: NA; abundance: few; j_gene: TRBJ2-1; v_gene: TRBV7-6; CDR3nt: TGTGCCAGCAGCTTAGACGTTACGGGGGACAGCCACAATGAGCAGTTCTTC; CDR3aa: CASSLDVTGDSHNEQFF
d_gene: TRBD2; abundance: NA; j_gene: TRBJ2-5; v_gene: TRBV5-1; CDR3nt: TGCGCCAGCAGCTCAGGACTAGCGGGGCACCAAGAGACCCAGTACTTC; CDR3aa: CASSSGLAGHQETQYF
d_gene: NA; abundance: few; j_gene: TRBJ1-4; v_gene: TRBV7-9; CDR3nt: TGTGCCAGCAGCGGGATAGGGGGGACTAATGAAAAACTGTTTTTT; CDR3aa: CASSGIGGTNEKLFF
d_gene: NA; abundance: many; j_gene: TRBJ2-7; v_gene: TRBV7-2; CDR3nt: TGTGCCACCCAAGCTCGGGGGAGCTCCTACGAGCAGTACTTC; CDR3aa: CATQARGSSYEQYF
d_gene: TRBD1; abundance: NA; j_gene: TRBJ1-6; v_gene: TRBV12-3/TRBV12-4; CDR3nt: TGTGCCAGCAGTCCCCGGACAGGAGGGAGTTCACCCCTCCACTTT; CDR3aa: CASSPRTGGSSPLHF
d_gene: TRBD1; abundance: many; j_gene: TRBJ1-2; v_gene: TRBV7-9; CDR3nt: TGTGCCAGCAGCTTACAAAAAAGTACAGGGGGCGGTGGCTACACCTTC; CDR3aa: CASSLQKSTGGGGYTF
d_gene: NA; abundance: NA; j_gene: TRBJ2-1; v_gene: TRBV5-6; CDR3nt: TGTGCCAGCAGCTCATTTGACAGCTCCTACAATGAGCAGTTCTTC; CDR3aa: CASSSFDSSYNEQFF
d_gene: TRBD2; abundance: NA; j_gene: TRBJ2-1; v_gene: TRBV5-1; CDR3nt: TGCGCCAGCAGCTGGAAACAAACTAGCGGGGGGTCGAATGAGCAGTTCTTC; CDR3aa: CASSWKQTSGGSNEQFF
d_gene: TRBD1; abundance: few; j_gene: TRBJ1-2; v_gene: TRBV7-9; CDR3nt: TGTGCCAGCAGCTGGGGGACAGGGGCACTCTATGGCTACACCTTC; CDR3aa: CASSWGTGALYGYTF
d_gene: NA; abundance: many; j_gene: TRBJ2-3; v_gene: TRBV7-2; CDR3nt: TGTGCCAGCAGTCTCACTAGTCTCCCTGCGTATTTT; CDR3aa: CASSLTSLPAYF
d_gene: NA; abundance: few; j_gene: TRBJ2-5; v_gene: TRBV6-5; CDR3nt: TGTGCCAGCAGTTACCCCGGCTCGGGGATAGAGACCCAGTACTTC; CDR3aa: CASSYPGSGIETQYF